Listed below are T cell receptor beta chains from one sample, sequenced in a study of immune evolution from preneoplasia to lung adenocarcinoma. This table comes from immunoSEQ multiplex PCR, and its TCRdb copy is limited to in-frame clones, with some not included. The table lists tens of thousands of clones, approximately 74% of them singletons. Sequenced sample: FFPE invasive lung adenocarcinoma tissue. These receptors all stem from a person between 60 and 70 years old with invasive lung adenocarcinoma. Some clones in this sample may be carry-over from other donors' samples. The CDR3 runs from the conserved cysteine through the conserved F or W. The D gene is left open where the match is weak. Clone size appears in some rows only: once, few, many, or a class for an expanded clone.

j_call v_call clone_size d_call cdr3_length cdr3_aa cdr3_nt
TRBJ2-5 TRBV14 - - 16 CASSQDVGGTRKTQYF TGTGCCAGCAGCCAAGACGTGGGAGGTACCCGCAAGACCCAGTACTTC
TRBJ2-7 TRBV7-3 once TRBD1 15 CASRLQGQDSYEQYF TGTGCCAGCAGGTTACAGGGACAGGATTCCTACGAGCAATACTTC
TRBJ2-2 TRBV7-7 - TRBD1 16 CASSARQGTNTGELFF TGTGCTAGCAGCGCGCGACAGGGTACGAACACCGGGGAGCTGTTTTTT
TRBJ2-1 TRBV10-3 once TRBD2 14 CATERESSYNEQFF TGTGCCACTGAGCGGGAGAGTTCCTACAATGAGCAGTTCTTC
TRBJ2-3 TRBV5-1 - - 14 CASSQGTLTDTQYF TGCGCCAGCAGCCAAGGGACTCTCACAGATACGCAGTATTTT
TRBJ1-4 TRBV7-9 few TRBD1 15 CASSLSTGGLQKLFF TGTGCCAGCAGCTTAAGTACAGGGGGCTTACAAAAACTGTTTTTT
TRBJ1-2 TRBV6-5 - TRBD1 15 CASSYPGQGERGYTF TGTGCCAGCAGTTACCCGGGACAGGGGGAACGTGGCTACACCTTC
TRBJ1-3 TRBV30 - - 14 CAWSPTGLGNTIYF TGTGCCTGGAGTCCCACTGGGCTAGGAAACACCATATATTTT
TRBJ2-1 TRBV7-3 - TRBD1 15 CASSLRQGVYNEQFF TGTGCCAGCAGCTTAAGGCAGGGGGTCTACAATGAGCAGTTCTTC
TRBJ2-1 TRBV5-5 - TRBD1 15 CASSAGTGRNNEQFF TGTGCCAGCAGCGCGGGGACAGGTCGTAACAATGAGCAGTTCTTC
TRBJ2-4 TRBV4-2 - TRBD1 17 CASSQGVGGQGLDVQYF TGTGCCAGCAGCCAAGGCGTCGGAGGACAGGGGCTCGACGTTCAGTACTTC
TRBJ2-1 TRBV10-3 - TRBD2 13 CAMGRESYNEQFF TGTGCCATGGGGCGGGAGTCCTACAATGAGCAGTTCTTC
TRBJ2-7 TRBV27 - - 11 CASSSFYEQYF TGTGCCAGCAGTTCCTTCTACGAGCAGTACTTC
TRBJ2-1 TRBV10-3 - - 17 CAISVTQGGGALNEQFF TGTGCCATCAGTGTCACTCAGGGGGGAGGGGCCCTCAATGAGCAGTTCTTC
TRBJ1-1 TRBV7-8 - - 14 CASRGREGNTEAFF TGTGCCAGCAGGGGGAGGGAGGGTAACACTGAAGCTTTCTTT
TRBJ1-1 TRBV7-8 - - 13 CASSYGRYTEAFF TGTGCCAGCAGCTACGGACGGTACACTGAAGCTTTCTTT